The 18 T cell receptor beta chains listed next were all sequenced from one sample in a study of cytomegalovirus exposure and HLA in healthy donors. Use of 60 Vbeta and 13 Jbeta primers characterized the PCR. Here immunoSEQ multiplex PCR was the method, and the copy in TCRdb shows in-frame clones only, minus some. Among 130,000 to 150,000 clones listed, roughly three quarters were seen once. Sequences were obtained from PBMCs. Source of these receptors: a female donor in good health and CMV-seronegative.

The V gene is TRBV6-1, the J gene TRBJ1-6; no clear D. The CDR3 has 12 amino acids. In germline, CDR1 is MNHNS, CDR2 SASEGT. V gave up 6 bases and J gave up 10 bases, with 10 bases separating them. CDR3 DNA: TGTGCCAGCAGCCCGACTCCATCACCCCTCCACTTT. This translates into CASSPTPSPLHF.

This clone was detected once. The V and J genes are TRBV29-1 and TRBJ2-7, with D unclear. V was cut by 4 bases and J by 2 bases, with 6 bases left in between. CDR3 length: 11 residues. CDR1 and CDR2 (germline): SQVTM, ANQGSEA. In nucleotides, the CDR3 is TGCAGCGTTGGCCAGACCTACGAGCAGTACTTC. This gives the protein CSVGQTYEQYF.

The chain couples TRBV7-9 to TRBJ1-1; D is unclear. CDR1 SEHNR and CDR2 FQNEAQ come from the germline V gene (reference sequence). Trimming cost V 5 bases and J 3 bases, with 10 bases left between them. CDR3 length: 13 residues. Written as DNA, the CDR3 is TGTGCCAGCAGCCCTCAGGTAGACACTGAAGCTTTCTTT. Its protein product is CASSPQVDTEAFF. The whole variable domain, filled in from reference TRBV7-9 and TRBJ1-1, reads DTGVSQNPRHKITKRGQNVTFRCDPISEHNRLYWYRQTLGQGPEFLTYFQNEAQLEKSRLLSDRFSAERPKGSFSTLEIQRTEQGDSAMYLCASSPQVDTEAFFGQGTRLTVV.

In this sample, this clone turned up a few times. The V call is TRBV7-3, the J call TRBJ2-2; the D gene is possibly TRBD2 (6 bases). Trimming took 4 bases from V and 4 from J, leaving 19 bases between them. The CDR3 is 17 residues long. Germline CDR1 SGHTA, CDR2 FQGTGA. CDR3 protein: CASSSNPWGGATGELFF. CDR3 sequence (DNA): TGTGCCAGCAGCTCGAACCCTTGGGGCGGGGCCACCGGGGAGCTGTTTTTT.

This rearrangement joins TRBV4-1 to TRBJ2-5, with 8 positions matching TRBD1. V was clipped by 4 bases and J by 4 bases; unmatched bases: 2. CDR3 length: 13 amino acids. Germline lookup yields CDR1 MGHRA and CDR2 YSYEKL. The CDR3 loop reads CASSLTGGETQYF. The CDR3 DNA is TGCGCCAGCAGCCTAACAGGGGGAGAGACCCAGTACTTC.

The chain has TRBV14 and TRBJ1-1; TRBD1 is a possible D gene (5 bases). The germline V and J ends were trimmed by 0 bases and 1 base, with 12 bases remaining between them. Looked up from germline, CDR1 is SGHDN and CDR2 is FVKESK. The CDR3 has 16 residues. DNA for the CDR3: TGTGCCAGCAGCCAAGATGGGGGGTTTGGGAACACTGAAGCTTTCTTT. This encodes CASSQDGGFGNTEAFF.

This chain links TRBV11-2 with TRBJ2-3; 14 nucleotides agree with TRBD2. Trimming cost V 5 bases and J 14 bases; bases outside gene matches: 12. The V gene's germline CDR1 is SGHAT and CDR2 FQNNGV. This CDR3 has 15 amino acids. The CDR3 bases are TGTGCCAGCAGCGTATTAGGGACTAGCGGGAGTACTGGGTATTTT. Encoded protein: CASSVLGTSGSTGYF.

This chain links TRBV5-4 with TRBJ2-7; D gene uncertain. Germline assignment: CDR1 SGHNT and CDR2 YYREEE (reference sequence). This CDR3 region has 16 residues. Trimming shortened V by 1 base and J by 7 bases, and 21 bases separated the two germline ends. CDR3 in amino acids: CASSLMVLPGTREQYF. The CDR3 DNA is TGTGCCAGCAGCTTGATGGTTTTGCCAGGAACAAGAGAGCAGTACTTC.

V and J are TRBV7-3 and TRBJ1-2; possibly TRBD1 for D (5 bases). Germline V gene lookup returns CDR1 SGHTA and CDR2 FQGTGA. The CDR3 covers 13 residues. V was trimmed by 1 base and J by 6 bases, leaving 9 bases between them. The CDR3 sequence is CASSLIGGDGYTF. The CDR3 coding sequence is TGTGCCAGCAGCTTAATCGGGGGGGATGGCTACACCTTC.

A word on this clone: The sample contains more than one DNA sequence encoding this CDR3. V is TRBV9 and J is TRBJ2-5, with D tentatively TRBD1 (6 bases). Trimming shortened V by 0 bases and J by 2 bases, and 14 bases separated the two germline ends. CDR1 is SGDLS, CDR2 YYNGEE, per germline. This CDR3 has 16 residues. CDR3 DNA sequence: TGTGCCAGCAGCGTAGCAGTAGGGGGTCGGCAAGAGACCCAGTACTTC. It translates to CASSVAVGGRQETQYF.

The V and J genes are TRBV6-1 and TRBJ1-2; D perhaps matches TRBD1 (6 bases). CDR1 is MNHNS, CDR2 SASEGT, per germline. The germline V and J ends were trimmed by 6 bases and 2 bases, with 7 bases remaining between them. The CDR3 is 12 amino acids. The CDR3 spells CASRDRNYGYTF. In DNA, the CDR3 is TGTGCCAGCAGAGACAGGAACTATGGCTACACCTTC.

This clone appeared many times. CDR3 protein: CAWSSGTGLTGYTF. The CDR3 DNA reads as TGTGCCTGGAGTTCCGGGACAGGGCTGACTGGCTACACCTTC. The chain has TRBV30 and TRBJ1-2; TRBD1 agrees at 9 bases. V lost 2 bases to trimming and J lost 7 bases; unmatched junction nucleotides: 8. Looked up from germline, CDR1 is GTSNPN and CDR2 is SVGIG (reference sequence). The CDR3 loop spans 14 amino acids.

This chain connects TRBV6-1 to TRBJ2-3; a possible D gene is TRBD1 (8 bases). The CDR3 loop spans 15 amino acids. V lost 7 bases and J lost 4, with 18 bases in between. Germline values: CDR1 MNHNS, CDR2 SASEGT. This CDR3 is CASKLQGGFADTQYF. The CDR3 bases are TGTGCCAGCAAGCTACAGGGGGGGTTCGCAGATACGCAGTATTTT.

Concerning this clone itself: This sample includes further DNA sequences coding for the same CDR3. This chain joins TRBV5-6 and TRBJ1-2; 7 nucleotides align to TRBD1. The CDR3 sequence is 14 residues long. Trimming took 0 bases from V and 3 from J; bases not matched to a gene: 2. Germline loops: CDR1 SGHDT, CDR2 YYEEEE. CDR3 nucleotide sequence: TGTGCCAGCAGCTTGGGACAGGGAGACTATGGCTACACCTTC. It is translated as CASSLGQGDYGYTF.

The gene calls are TRBV6-6 and TRBJ2-1; 9 nucleotides align to TRBD1. The CDR3 consists of 13 residues. Germline values: CDR1 MNHNY, CDR2 SVGAGI (reference sequence). The CDR3: CVCAGTGHNEQFF. The CDR3 nucleotides are TGTGTCTGCGCAGGGACAGGGCACAATGAGCAGTTCTTC.

The chain links TRBV10-3 to TRBJ2-1; TRBD1 aligns across 11 bases. The germline gives CDR1 ENHRY, CDR2 SYGVKD. V trimming: 2 bases; J trimming: 6 bases; junction bases outside the gene matches: 9. The CDR3 loop spans 17 amino acids. The CDR3 nucleotides are TGTGCCATCAGTGAGGGACAGGGGGCCAGGTCGGTCAATGAGCAGTTCTTC. Amino acid sequence: CAISEGQGARSVNEQFF.

This clone appeared once. The J gene is TRBJ1-1, the V gene TRBV4-2; possible D gene TRBD1, 5 bases. This CDR3 is 17 amino acids long. Trimming took 0 bases from V and 1 from J, leaving 15 bases between them. The V gene's germline CDR1 is LGHNA and CDR2 YNFKEQ. CDR3 nucleotides: TGTGCCAGCAGCCAAGATAATACAGGTTCTGGGAACACTGAAGCTTTCTTT. Translating gives CASSQDNTGSGNTEAFF.

The chain links TRBV7-9 to TRBJ2-7, with 9 bases identical to TRBD1. CDR1 is SEHNR and CDR2 is FQNEAQ in the germline V gene (reference sequence). Unmatched junction bases numbered 5, after V lost 1 base and J lost 4 bases. The CDR3 spans 15 residues. The CDR3 DNA is TGTGCCAGCAGCTTAGGCCGGACAGGGGTATACGAGCAGTACTTC. The encoded protein is CASSLGRTGVYEQYF.